This T cell receptor (beta chain) was found in a study of T cell clusters in autoimmune cytopenias (dated by TCRdb to the late 2010s). Turning to the overall study: The median TRB sequencing depth was about 50,000 reads per sample, and the median number of distinct TRB clonotypes was a few thousand per sample. In autoimmune cytopenia patients, peripheral blood TRB and IGH repertoires were sequenced during active disease and over treatment follow-up, together with healthy, CLL and autoimmune hepatitis controls. The study was designed to test whether a disease-specific immune repertoire signature usable as a blood-based biomarker is carried by autoimmune cytopenia patients.

TRB amplification used around 250 ng of peripheral blood genomic DNA, some 38,000 genome equivalents, per sample. The germline V gene sets CDR1 to MNHEY and CDR2 to SVGAGI. CDR3 length: 15 amino acids, cysteine to phenylalanine. There is no recorded DNA. Points the paper makes about the study in general: Healthy donors had almost three times as many exclusive TRB clusters as active autoimmune hepatitis patients, a finding consistent with an autoimmunity-wide signature. The cluster-lack signature was not observed for secondary cytopenia versus CLL, as the signature was apparently masked by the dominant lymphoma-associated repertoire. The T cell clusters were defined only in silico, and the functional role of the clusters was left to be validated experimentally. Shifts in the TRB repertoire, including less even repertoires in secondary cytopenia and CLL, were mostly a reflection of lymphoma bias and not of autoimmunity. The GLIPH analysis suggested a lack of physiological T cell clusters in primary autoimmune cytopenia patients, since roughly 49 clusters were exclusive to healthy donors whereas approximately 17 were exclusive to patients.

By frequency, this clonotype is medium-sized (0.01 to 0.1%), with no count recorded. Its antigen is unknown. Multiplex PCR with a touch-down protocol amplified TRB rearrangements, with the TRB-A and TRB-B primer pools combined in a single tube. Illumina adapters and sample indices were attached to the amplicons through two consecutive PCR reactions using Phusion HS II polymerase. Amplicons were gel-purified with the NucleoSpin Gel and PCR Clean-up kit, then quantified by Qubit and quality-checked on an Agilent 2100 Bioanalyzer. Sequencing of the libraries was performed on an Illumina MiSeq with 600-cycle, single-indexed, paired-end runs. In the original analysis: MiXCR version 2.1.12, together with the default MiXCR reference library, was used to align and assemble the TRB reads. A clone was defined by each unique CDR3 nucleotide sequence, and analysis was restricted to productive sequences with at least two reads. Repertoire diversity was assessed by alpha-parameterized diversity profiles (alpha 0 to 5), including Shannon (alpha 1) and Simpson (alpha 2) indices, computed with an R script. Combinatorial TRB VJ usage was computed with the tcR package and compared between cohorts by principal component analysis with ade4. Using GLIPH, TCRbeta CDR3s were clustered on pairs of cohorts matched for age and read depth, and a Wilcoxon test was used to compare cluster frequencies. TCRdb reprocessed the reads; each CDR3 protein sequence makes one entry, and DNA is unavailable. The V and J calls were not made by the authors but by TCRdb's processing. This sample's clone table shows approximately 8,100 distinct CDR3 sequences. Together, the top ten hold around 5.4% of the sample.

This receptor was identified in a human donor with an autoimmune cytopenia or autoimmune hepatitis (not recorded which). The chain uses TRBV6-5 and TRBJ2-7; the TCRdb D gene call, TRBD2, has no DNA to confirm it. Sample: peripheral blood. This receptor carries the CDR3 CASTETAGGPYEQYF.